This T cell receptor beta chain was identified in a study of T cell clonality in common variable immunodeficiency. The repertoire was sequenced with immunoSEQ multiplex PCR; TCRdb's copy has only in-frame clones and lacks some. The table lists tens of thousands of clones, with no singletons. V was clipped by 2 bases and J by 2 bases, with 7 bases between them. Germline V CDR1 and CDR2: MRHNA, SNTAGT. The CDR3 has 14 residues. Study conclusions and caveats: CVID subjects showed higher TCRbeta clonality than healthy controls. Compared with controls, CVID subjects had fewer shared TCRbeta clones.

Ten or more counts support this clone. Antigen specificity is unknown. The CDR3 is cut off 3 residues early in the read; its end comes from the germline J gene. Sequencing was done on a sample of peripheral blood mononuclear cells. The clonotype comes from a person between 18 and 75 years old in good health. This sequence joins TRBV6-4 and TRBJ1-3; TRBD1 might be the D (6 bases). Partial CDR3 DNA: TGTGCCAGCAGTGACGACAGGCCTGGAAACACC. Translation: CASSDDRPGNT. The entire CDR3 is CASSDDRPGNTIYF.